This T cell receptor (beta chain) was identified during a study of blood T cell repertoires in COVID-19. Turning to the study itself: Donors in the United States, Italy and Spain gave samples during acute or convalescent COVID-19. The cDNA or gDNA used as material had been derived from T cells, B-cell-depleted T cells, or PBMCs.

Under the authors' procedure: Reference gene primer amplification gave nucleated cell count estimates. TCRdb's table, derived via immunoSEQ multiplex PCR, lists solely in-frame clones and lacks some. That table is the source of V, J and clone size, and D and trimming were worked out from the DNA. The sample carries over 100,000 clones, roughly 81% recorded once. The origin of this receptor is a man aged 40-50 years with active or convalescent COVID-19. Sequenced sample: peripheral blood.

The chain's CDR3 is CASSSEGAFGGEKKLFF. CDR3 in DNA: TGCGCCAGCAGCTCTGAAGGGGCGTTTGGGGGCGAGAAAAAACTGTTTTTT. The J gene is TRBJ1-4, the V gene TRBV5-1; D possibly corresponds to TRBD1 (6 bases). This CDR3 is 17 amino acids long. The germline V and J ends were trimmed by 3 bases and 9 bases, with 24 bases remaining between them. The germline gives CDR1 SGHRS, CDR2 YFSETQ.